The entry below gives a single T cell receptor beta chain sequence along with its context. No antigen is known for it. The identical CDR3 is also encoded by other nucleotide sequences in the sample. The data were taken from a study of neoadjuvant anti-PD-1 for oral cavity cancer. Background on the study: Around day 43, patients without progression received a fourth nivolumab dose before surgery.

Study-level points and caveats: Each response group had just three patients in TCR analyses. After neoadjuvant nivolumab, PBMC T cell clonality was significantly higher in non-responders than responders.

Trimming shortened V by 1 base and J by 0 bases, and 7 bases separated the two germline ends. The germline CDR1 and CDR2 sequences are SEHNR and FQNEAQ (reference sequence). The CDR3 consists of 15 residues. TCRdb's table, derived via immunoSEQ multiplex PCR, lists solely in-frame clones and lacks some. This repertoire shows some 9,000 clones, 60% to 75% found once; its top ten account for 4.2%. The time point: after neoadjuvant nivolumab, at surgical resection. No culture or expansion preceded analysis of these blood cells. The clonotype was recovered from a person aged 40 to 85 with oral cavity squamous cell carcinoma. The chain links TRBV7-9 to TRBJ1-5; D is undetermined. The sample consisted of PBMCs, taken after nivolumab (anti-PD-1) treatment. The DNA of the CDR3 is TGTGCCAGCAGCTTAGGGGGTTATAGCAATCAGCCCCAGCATTTT. As protein: CASSLGGYSNQPQHF.